A single sample gave rise to the 29 T cell receptor beta chains below, sequenced in a study of T-cell memory formation after mild COVID-19. TCRdb analysed the 5' RACE reads with MiXCR anew, one entry per CDR3 protein. The sample lists 250,000 to 300,000 distinct CDR3 sequences; about a sixth were seen once. The sequencing sample was made of PBMCs or a T cell subset sorted from them (not recorded which). The receptors derive from a man younger than 35 who had mild COVID-19 (a few samples of this study predate the infection). Cell type and time point are not known.

The V gene is TRBV5-1, the J gene TRBJ2-5, with D unresolved. Germline V gives CDR1 SGHRS, CDR2 YFSETQ. The CDR3 runs 16 residues. Trimming took off 7 bases at V and 5 bases at J, with 24 bases between the two ends. The CDR3 DNA follows: TGCGCCAGCCGTTCCGCTAGGGCTATTAAGATGGAGACCCAGTACTTC. Protein sequence: CASRSARAIKMETQYF.

This clonotype was picked up a small number of times. The rearrangement uses TRBV7-3 and TRBJ1-1; no reliable D call. The germline gives CDR1 SGHTA, CDR2 FQGTGA. Trimming shortened V by 8 bases and J by 1 base, and 8 bases separated the two germline ends. The CDR3 spans 12 residues. This CDR3 is CASDYGNTEAFF. The CDR3 nucleotides read TGTGCCAGCGACTACGGGAACACTGAAGCTTTCTTT.

This clonotype was recorded a few times. The CDR3 bases are TGCAGTGCTAGAGTTAGCGGGGACTCCTACAATGAGCAGTTCTTC. This sequence encodes CSARVSGDSYNEQFF. V usage is TRBV20-1 and J usage is TRBJ2-1; TRBD2 aligns across 8 bases. CDR1 and CDR2 from the germline V gene are DFQATT and SNEGSKA (reference sequence). The CDR3 spans 15 residues. V trimming: 1 base; J trimming: 0 bases; junction bases outside the gene matches: 2.

This clonotype occurred a few times. CDR3 nucleotide sequence: TGCGCCAGCAGCTTGATTGGCAGGGGAGAGACCCAGTACTTC. It codes for CASSLIGRGETQYF. The V and J genes are TRBV5-1 and TRBJ2-5; tentative D call: TRBD1 (6 bases). The CDR3 sequence is 14 residues long. V gave up 1 base and J gave up 4 bases, with 11 bases separating them. CDR1 and CDR2 from the germline V gene are SGHRS and YFSETQ.

DNA of the CDR3: TGCAGTGCTAGAGATGCCGGGGGCACATATGAAAAACTGTTTTTT. Translation: CSARDAGGTYEKLFF. The chain couples TRBV20-1 to TRBJ1-4; a possible D gene is TRBD1 (6 bases). The V end was cut by 0 bases, the J end by 6 bases, with 14 bases between. The CDR3 contains 15 residues. Germline V gene sequence: CDR1 DFQATT, CDR2 SNEGSKA (reference sequence).

This chain uses TRBV15 with TRBJ2-5; D could derive from TRBD1 or TRBD2 (5 bases each). Germline-derived CDR1 and CDR2 are LNHNV and YYDKDF (reference sequence). V was pared by 5 bases and J by 4 bases, with 17 bases between. The CDR3 covers 15 residues. The CDR3 loop reads CATSAPPGTRETQYF. Written as DNA, the CDR3 is TGTGCCACCAGCGCTCCGCCCGGGACCAGAGAGACCCAGTACTTC.

This clonotype was picked up a small number of times. The rearrangement links TRBV19 to TRBJ1-1; D is ambiguous. In germline, CDR1 is LNHDA, CDR2 SQIVND (reference sequence). Trimming removed 5 bases at V and 5 bases at J, with 12 bases between. This CDR3 has 13 residues. The CDR3 protein is CASSVQGITEAFF. The CDR3 nucleotides read TGTGCCAGTAGTGTTCAAGGGATAACTGAAGCTTTCTTT.

The genes are TRBV25-1 and TRBJ1-4, with D possibly TRBD1 on 5 matching bases. Germline CDR1 reads MGHDK; CDR2 reads SYGVNS. Trimming pared 0 bases from V and 6 bases from J, leaving 11 bases between. The CDR3 runs to 15 residues. CDR3 nucleotides: TGTGCCAGCAGTGAATATGCGGGGGTTTATGAAAAACTGTTTTTT. Its protein product is CASSEYAGVYEKLFF. The full variable domain, rest sourced from reference TRBV25-1 and TRBJ1-4, is EADIYQTPRYLVIGTGKKITLECSQTMGHDKMYWYQQDPGMELHLIHYSYGVNSTEKGDLSSESTVSRIRTEHFPLTLESARPSHTSQYLCASSEYAGVYEKLFFGSGTQLSVL.

V and J are TRBV27 and TRBJ2-4, with 11 positions matching TRBD1. Germline V lookup: CDR1 MNHEY, CDR2 SMNVEV (reference sequence). The V and J ends lost 1 base and 6 bases, in that order; junction bases with no gene match: 2. The CDR3 consists of 15 residues. CDR3 coding DNA: TGTGCCAGCAGTTTATTGGGGACAGGGGGAAACATTCAGTACTTC. Its translation: CASSLLGTGGNIQYF.

The chain employs TRBV7-9 and TRBJ2-7, with TRBD1 identical over 8 bases. The CDR3 is 15 amino acids. V was pared by 5 bases and J by 0 bases, with 6 bases of the junction left unmatched. Germline V CDR1 and CDR2: SEHNR, FQNEAQ (reference sequence). CDR3 nucleotides: TGTGCCAGCAGCGCAGGGGGCAAGAGCTCCTACGAGCAGTACTTC. Amino acid sequence: CASSAGGKSSYEQYF.

In this sample, this clonotype turned up a few times. CDR3 DNA sequence: TGTGCCAGCAGCGTAGGGGACAGGGGGCGTTGGGAGACCCAGTACTTC. Amino acid sequence: CASSVGDRGRWETQYF. This chain links TRBV9 with TRBJ2-5, with 12 bases matching TRBD1. The CDR3 sequence is 16 residues long. Trimming took 0 bases from V and 5 from J; bases not matched to a gene: 5. Germline values: CDR1 SGDLS, CDR2 YYNGEE.

Many counts were recorded for this clonotype. The rearrangement uses TRBV7-9 and TRBJ2-1, with unresolved D. Trimming shortened V by 0 bases and J by 8 bases, and 14 bases separated the two germline ends. CDR3 length equals 15 residues. CDR1 SEHNR and CDR2 FQNEAQ come from the germline V gene (reference sequence). This CDR3 reads CASSLAGNAAHEQFF. CDR3 bases: TGTGCCAGCAGCTTAGCAGGGAACGCCGCTCATGAGCAGTTCTTC.

The chain is built from TRBV14 and TRBJ2-3; 12 bases align to TRBD2. The CDR3 has 17 amino acids. The V gene end was trimmed by 5 bases and the J gene end by 2 bases; junction bases not matched to a gene: 8. Germline loops: CDR1 SGHDN, CDR2 FVKESK. CDR3 sequence reads: CASSSRLAGANTDTQYF. The CDR3, as DNA: TGTGCCAGCAGCTCTCGACTAGCGGGGGCGAACACAGATACGCAGTATTTT.

This clonotype was detected a few times. The chain recombines TRBV27 with TRBJ2-2; 7 bases map to TRBD2. Per the germline V gene, CDR1 is MNHEY and CDR2 is SMNVEV (reference sequence). This CDR3 is 16 amino acids long. V gave up 8 bases and J gave up 5 bases; unmatched junction bases: 14. CDR3 coding DNA: TGTGCCAGCTCCCCCGGGCGGGGGATGGTGACCGGGGAGCTGTTTTTT. Encoded protein: CASSPGRGMVTGELFF.

The table lists this clonotype with a few counts. The chain combines TRBV7-2 with TRBJ2-7; 7 bases agree with TRBD2. Germline V gene data show CDR1 as SGHTA and CDR2 as FQGNSA. The trim removed 3 bases at V and 5 bases at J, leaving 4 bases unmatched. CDR3 length equals 13 residues. The chain's CDR3 is CASSFRGRDEQYF. In DNA, the CDR3 is TGTGCCAGCAGCTTCCGGGGGAGGGACGAGCAGTACTTC.

This clonotype was counted only a few times. DNA for the CDR3: TGTGCCAGCAGCCCCTACACGGGGGCCAGAGATACGCAGTATTTT. Its protein product is CASSPYTGARDTQYF. This chain links TRBV7-3 with TRBJ2-3; D assignment may be TRBD1 or TRBD2 (6 bases each). The germline V gene has CDR1 SGHTA and CDR2 FQGTGA. The V and J ends lost 5 bases and 5 bases respectively, with 17 bases between them. The CDR3 is made up of 15 amino acids. Based on the CDR3 plus reference TRBV7-3 and TRBJ2-3, the full variable domain is GAGVSQTPSNKVTEKGKYVELRCDPISGHTALYWYRQSLGQGPEFLIYFQGTGAADDSGLPNDRFFAVRPEGSVSTLKIQRTERGDSAVYLCASSPYTGARDTQYFGPGTRLTVL.

The V call is TRBV5-1, the J call TRBJ1-2; a possible D gene is TRBD1 (6 bases). The CDR3 totals 14 residues. From germline, CDR1 is SGHRS and CDR2 YFSETQ. With 2 bases removed from V and 6 bases from J, the gap between germline ends came to 14 bases. DNA of the CDR3: TGCGCCAGCAGCTTCTCAGGGGTTATGGATGGCTACACCTTC. Translating it yields CASSFSGVMDGYTF.

This chain links TRBV18 with TRBJ2-7, with TRBD2 matching over 15 bases. V was pared by 0 bases and J by 6 bases, with 3 bases of the junction left unmatched. CDR1 and CDR2 from the germline V gene are KGHSH and LQKENI. This CDR3 is built from 16 residues. As DNA, the CDR3 is TGTGCCAGCTCACCACCGGGACTAGCGGGGGGTGGCGAGCAGTACGTC. It translates to CASSPPGLAGGGEQYV.

This sequence joins TRBV20-1 and TRBJ1-1; D is unresolved. This CDR3 comprises 8 residues. Germline CDR1 and CDR2: DFQATT and SNEGSKA (reference sequence). V was trimmed by 1 base and J by 11 bases, leaving 2 bases between them. CDR3 in amino acids: CSARGAFF. CDR3 in DNA: TGCAGTGCTAGAGGTGCTTTCTTT.

This clonotype was detected a few times. The chain employs TRBV10-2 and TRBJ2-7; D gene ambiguous. Germline V gene data show CDR1 as WSHSY and CDR2 as SAAADI. The CDR3 sequence is 12 residues long. Trimming stripped 6 bases from V and 6 bases from J, with 12 bases between. CDR3 bases: TGCGCCAGCAGCTACGGACCGTCCGAGCAGTACTTC. This codes for CASSYGPSEQYF.

This clonotype was counted a few times. This chain uses TRBV6-2 or TRBV6-3 with TRBJ2-4; TRBD2 matches 8 bases. Germline trimming cut 9 bases from V and 6 bases from J; bases unmatched to any gene: 10. The V gene's germline CDR1 is MNHEY and CDR2 SVGEGT. The length of the CDR3 is 14 residues. The CDR3: CASIVGGAGNIQYF. DNA for the CDR3: TGTGCCAGTATCGTCGGGGGGGCAGGAAACATTCAGTACTTC.

This clonotype was seen more than once but under ten times. The genes are TRBV5-1 and TRBJ2-7; 8 nucleotides agree with TRBD1. From germline, CDR1 is SGHRS and CDR2 YFSETQ. The V segment lost 3 bases and the J segment 5 bases; nucleotides outside the gene matches: 7. This CDR3 is 14 amino acids long. In nucleotides, the CDR3 is TGCGCCAGCAGCTGGGGACAGGCCCCCCACGAGCAGTACTTC. As protein: CASSWGQAPHEQYF.

The chain couples TRBV4-1 to TRBJ1-5, with D possibly being TRBD1 (6 bases). V lost 0 bases and J lost 2, with 14 bases in between. The CDR3 runs 17 residues. Per the germline V gene, CDR1 is MGHRA and CDR2 is YSYEKL. The CDR3 is CASSQEGGRVGNQPQHF. CDR3 bases: TGCGCCAGCAGCCAAGAAGGGGGAAGAGTAGGCAATCAGCCCCAGCATTTT.

In nucleotides, the CDR3 is TGTGCCAGCAGCTTACTCGCGCCTACAGATACGCAGTATTTT. It specifies CASSLLAPTDTQYF. This rearrangement joins TRBV7-2 to TRBJ2-3; no reliable D call. The germline V gene has CDR1 SGHTA and CDR2 FQGNSA. The CDR3 has 14 amino acids. The V end was cut by 2 bases, the J end by 3 bases, with 9 bases between.

This clonotype was observed a handful of times. The chain joins TRBV4-2 to TRBJ1-4; D is possibly TRBD1 (6 bases). Looked up from germline, CDR1 is LGHNA and CDR2 is YNFKEQ. The CDR3 is made up of 16 amino acids. V lost 0 bases and J lost 5, with 13 bases in between. The CDR3 reads CASSQERQGQNEKLFF. The CDR3 DNA is TGTGCCAGCAGCCAAGAGAGGCAGGGGCAAAATGAAAAACTGTTTTTT.

V and J are TRBV6-5 and TRBJ2-7; no reliable D call. CDR1 is MNHEY and CDR2 is SVGAGI in the germline V gene. The CDR3 is 14 amino acids. The ends were cut back, 0 bases at V and 2 bases at J, with 8 bases in the middle. CDR3 in amino acids: CASSYSTQTYEQYV. Here the CDR3 DNA reads TGTGCCAGCAGTTACTCGACCCAGACCTACGAGCAGTACGTC.

There are many counts of this clonotype. This chain links TRBV4-3 with TRBJ1-2; D is unresolved. Germline V gene data show CDR1 as LGHNA and CDR2 as YSLEER. This CDR3 region has 15 residues. V lost 2 bases and J lost 0, with 10 bases in between. The CDR3: CASSQLGGTNYGYTF. In DNA, the CDR3 is TGCGCCAGCAGCCAACTCGGAGGGACTAACTATGGCTACACCTTC.

This clonotype was picked up a small number of times. The chain couples TRBV29-1 to TRBJ2-3; maybe TRBD1 (6 bases). Germline CDR1 and CDR2: SQVTM and ANQGSEA. V lost 1 base, J lost 0 bases, and 11 bases lay in between. This CDR3 spans 15 amino acids. The CDR3 DNA is TGCAGCGTTGAAGCCGGGACACCTAGCACAGATACGCAGTATTTT. Protein product: CSVEAGTPSTDTQYF.

This clonotype was counted a few times. CDR3: CSARASGDTQYF. The CDR3 DNA reads TGCAGTGCTAGAGCCAGCGGAGATACGCAGTATTTT. The rearrangement links TRBV20-1 to TRBJ2-3; D might be TRBD2 (5 bases). This CDR3 region has 12 residues. V was shortened by 1 base and J by 5 bases, with 7 bases between the two germline ends. Looked up from germline, CDR1 is DFQATT and CDR2 is SNEGSKA (reference sequence).